This T cell receptor beta chain is drawn from a study of T cells after yellow fever vaccination. Trimming cost V 6 bases and J 0 bases; bases outside gene matches: 6. The CDR3 contains 14 residues. Per germline, CDR1 DFQATT and CDR2 SNEGSKA (reference sequence). This clonotype appeared a few times. What it recognizes is unknown. Each CDR3 protein is one row after TCRdb ran MiXCR on the 5' RACE reads. The sample contains about 330,000 distinct CDR3 sequences, approximately 4% of which appear only once. Study-wide points: Relatively few clonotypes were ones that appeared in both CD4 and CD8 compartments. Abundant clonotypes from the bulk population could contaminate FACS-sorted repertoires. Reappearance after the booster was seen for most primary-vaccination clones, at 95% to 96% CD4 and more than 80% CD8.

The TCR originated in a man aged 18 to 35 who received the YFV17D yellow fever vaccine. Sequences were derived from PBMCs, sampled 5 days after the yellow fever booster vaccination. The chain has TRBV20-1 and TRBJ1-2, with 8 bases matching TRBD1. CDR3 coding DNA: TGCAGTGCCCCTGGACAGGGAGCTAACTATGGCTACACCTTC. It specifies CSAPGQGANYGYTF.